One sample yielded the 26 T cell receptor beta chains listed below, sequenced in a study of T-cell memory formation after mild COVID-19. TCRdb analysed the 5' RACE reads with MiXCR anew, one entry per CDR3 protein. Altogether fewer than 450,000 distinct CDR3 sequences are present, roughly 26% being singletons, with the ten largest covering 8.8%. The sequencing sample was made of PBMCs or a T cell subset sorted from them (not recorded which). Receptors were obtained from an adult woman who had mild COVID-19 (a few samples of this study predate the infection). Cell type and time point are not known.

With regard to this clonotype: A read error may produce the germline difference seen at one junction end. The chain has TRBV20-1 and TRBJ1-2; D perhaps matches TRBD1 (5 bases). CDR1 DFQATT and CDR2 SNEGSKA come from the germline V gene (reference sequence). CDR3 length: 13 residues. This CDR3 is CSASRDSYYAYTF. The CDR3 DNA is TGCAGTGCTAGCCGCGACAGCTACTATGCCTACACCTTC.

The J gene is TRBJ1-1, the V gene TRBV12-3 or TRBV12-4; D unclear. V dropped 6 bases and J dropped 0 bases, with 14 bases sitting between them. CDR3 length equals 15 residues. The CDR3: CASSQSGGLNTEAFF. The CDR3, as DNA: TGTGCCAGCAGCCAGTCGGGAGGGTTGAACACTGAAGCTTTCTTT.

This clonotype turned up a few times. The gene calls are TRBV7-2 and TRBJ1-1; no firm D call. The germline gives CDR1 SGHTA, CDR2 FQGNSA. The V and J ends lost 3 bases and 2 bases respectively, with 13 bases between them. The length of the CDR3 is 15 residues. CDR3 sequence reads: CASSFHRTGNTEAFF. The CDR3 DNA reads TGTGCCAGCAGCTTCCACCGGACCGGTAACACTGAAGCTTTCTTT. Combining the CDR3 with reference TRBV7-2 and TRBJ1-1 gives the whole variable domain GAGVSQSPSNKVTEKGKDVELRCDPISGHTALYWYRQSLGQGLEFLIYFQGNSAPDKSGLPSDRFSAERTGGSVSTLTIQRTQQEDSAVYLCASSFHRTGNTEAFFGQGTRLTVV.

This clonotype was found a few times. The chain links TRBV20-1 to TRBJ2-3; 10 bases align to TRBD2. Losses at the gene ends were 6 bases for V and 7 bases for J; bases not matched to a gene: 13. Per germline, CDR1 DFQATT and CDR2 SNEGSKA (reference sequence). This CDR3 has 15 amino acids. Here the CDR3 DNA reads TGCAGTGCGCCCGGGGCTAGCGGGAGTCATAATACGCAGTATTTT. It encodes CSAPGASGSHNTQYF.

This clonotype appeared a few times. J is TRBJ1-1 and V is TRBV20-1; possible D gene TRBD1, 6 bases. Deletions cut 0 bases from V and 1 base from J, with 18 bases between. The CDR3 sequence is 17 residues long. Germline loops: CDR1 DFQATT, CDR2 SNEGSKA (reference sequence). The CDR3 sequence is CSARDPGQGTPNTEAFF. Written as DNA, the CDR3 is TGCAGTGCTAGAGACCCGGGGCAGGGGACTCCGAACACTGAAGCTTTCTTT.

The rearrangement joins TRBV7-9 to TRBJ2-7; D ambiguous. CDR1 and CDR2 from the germline V gene are SEHNR and FQNEAQ (reference sequence). The CDR3 length is 15 residues. The V gene lost 5 bases and the J gene lost 0 bases, with 14 bases spanning the gap. The CDR3 loop reads CASSPDIAFSYEQYF. The CDR3 coding sequence is TGTGCCAGCAGCCCGGATATTGCATTCTCCTACGAGCAGTACTTC.

V usage is TRBV5-1 and J usage is TRBJ2-1, with a possible D match to TRBD2 (5 bases). Trimming stripped 0 bases from V and 4 bases from J, with 8 bases between. The CDR3 runs to 14 residues. Germline CDR1 and CDR2: SGHRS and YFSETQ. In nucleotides, the CDR3 is TGCGCCAGCAGCTTGGCAACGGGGTACAATGAGCAGTTCTTC. This gives the protein CASSLATGYNEQFF.

This clonotype showed up just a few times. The chain employs TRBV5-1 and TRBJ1-1; maybe TRBD1 (6 bases). Germline V CDR1 and CDR2: SGHRS, YFSETQ. Trimming removed 0 bases from V and 1 base from J, with 10 bases in between. The CDR3 is made up of 15 amino acids. CDR3 loop: CASSLVQGRNTEAFF. The CDR3, as DNA: TGCGCCAGCAGCTTGGTTCAGGGGAGGAACACTGAAGCTTTCTTT. The full variable domain, with the rest looked up from reference TRBV5-1 and TRBJ1-1, is KAGVTQTPRYLIKTRGQQVTLSCSPISGHRSVSWYQQTPGQGLQFLFEYFSETQRNKGNFPGRFSGRQFSNSRSEMNVSTLELGDSALYLCASSLVQGRNTEAFFGQGTRLTVV.

The chain is built from TRBV9 and TRBJ1-3; D remains unclear. V was pared by 3 bases and J by 6 bases, with 10 bases between. The CDR3 has 13 amino acids. Germline loops: CDR1 SGDLS, CDR2 YYNGEE. The CDR3 bases are TGTGCCAGCAGCGCCTCACGAGAAAACACCATATATTTT. It is translated as CASSASRENTIYF.

The CDR3 DNA follows: TGTGCCAGCAGTTACTCAACTAGCGGGAGATCCTACAATGAGCAGTTCTTC. This sequence encodes CASSYSTSGRSYNEQFF. The J gene is TRBJ2-1, the V gene TRBV6-5; 11 bases match TRBD2. Germline CDR1 is MNHEY and CDR2 is SVGAGI. The CDR3 is made up of 17 amino acids. J gave up 1 base and V 0 bases, and 2 bases lay outside the gene matches.

DNA of the CDR3: TGTGCCACCAGCGGCAATGAGCAGTTCTTC. It codes for CATSGNEQFF. The V gene is TRBV15, the J gene TRBJ2-1, with D unclear. The germline gives CDR1 LNHNV, CDR2 YYDKDF (reference sequence). The CDR3 is 10 residues long. V shed 5 bases and J shed 6 bases, with 2 bases lying between them.

This clonotype was seen a few times. This chain uses TRBV9 with TRBJ2-3, with D possibly being TRBD1 (5 bases). The CDR3 is 16 residues long. The V and J ends lost 0 bases and 4 bases respectively, with 15 bases between them. Germline values: CDR1 SGDLS, CDR2 YYNGEE. The CDR3 loop is CASSVGPMLGADTQYF. For the CDR3, the DNA is TGTGCCAGCAGCGTAGGACCCATGTTAGGGGCAGATACGCAGTATTTT.

The chain carries TRBV5-5 and TRBJ1-5; 8 bases line up with TRBD1. V dropped 2 bases and J dropped 5; count of bases not matched to a gene: 3. The CDR3 spans 14 residues. Germline loops: CDR1 SGHKS, CDR2 YYEKEE (reference sequence). CDR3 sequence: CASSFRTGHQPQHF. DNA for the CDR3: TGTGCCAGCAGCTTCCGGACAGGGCATCAGCCCCAGCATTTT.

The rearrangement joins TRBV7-2 to TRBJ2-1, with D tentatively TRBD2 (5 bases). Trimming removed 1 base at V and 10 bases at J, with 14 bases between. CDR1 SGHTA and CDR2 FQGNSA come from the germline V gene. The CDR3 is made up of 14 amino acids. The CDR3 protein is CASSLELLEGEQFF. The CDR3 region has the DNA TGTGCCAGCAGCTTAGAACTCCTCGAGGGAGAGCAGTTCTTC.

This clonotype was picked up a small number of times. In nucleotides, the CDR3 is TGTGCCAGCAGCCAAGAACCTTACGGGAACACTGAAGCTTTCTTT. The encoded protein is CASSQEPYGNTEAFF. V usage is TRBV3-1 and J usage is TRBJ1-1; D gene ambiguous. Deletions cut 0 bases from V and 1 base from J, with 9 bases between. In germline, CDR1 is LGHDT, CDR2 YNNKEL (reference sequence). There are 15 residues in the CDR3.

This clonotype was seen a handful of times. The chain uses TRBV28 and TRBJ2-3, with TRBD1 matching over 10 bases. This CDR3 comprises 16 residues. CDR1 is MDHEN, CDR2 SYDVKM, per germline. J gave up 2 bases and V 4 bases, and 6 bases lay outside the gene matches. CDR3 in DNA: TGTGCCAGCAGTTCTCGGGACAGGGGAGCCACAGATACGCAGTATTTT. This gives the protein CASSSRDRGATDTQYF.

On this clonotype: One junction end disagrees with the germline gene, perhaps due to a read error. The chain links TRBV5-1 to TRBJ2-2; a possible D gene is TRBD2 (5 bases). The CDR3 spans 16 residues. Germline values: CDR1 SGHRS, CDR2 YFSETQ. DNA of the CDR3: TGCGCCAGCAGCTTGGACGGGATAGCGAACGCCGGGGAGCTGTTTTTT. Protein: CASSLDGIANAGELFF.

The V call is TRBV20-1, the J call TRBJ2-1; TRBD2 matches 10 bases. With 5 bases clipped from V and 8 bases from J, the junction kept 15 bases outside the gene matches. Germline values: CDR1 DFQATT, CDR2 SNEGSKA (reference sequence). This CDR3 has 16 residues. The DNA of the CDR3 is TGCAGTGCTTTCGACGCCGGCCTAGCGGGGGTAGATGAGCAGTTCTTC. Protein: CSAFDAGLAGVDEQFF.

The J gene is TRBJ2-5, the V gene TRBV12-3 or TRBV12-4; D is uncertain. The CDR3 is made up of 13 amino acids. V was cut by 6 bases and J by 1 base, with 9 bases left in between. The CDR3 protein is CASSNLGQETQYF. The CDR3 nucleotides are TGTGCCAGCAGCAATTTGGGCCAAGAGACCCAGTACTTC.

The rearrangement links TRBV20-1 to TRBJ2-7; D gene uncertain. CDR1 is DFQATT and CDR2 is SNEGSKA in the germline V gene (reference sequence). CDR3 size: 11 residues. V was cut by 4 bases and J by 3 bases, with 7 bases left in between. The CDR3 sequence is CSAISYYEQYF. CDR3 in DNA: TGCAGTGCTATCTCTTACTACGAGCAGTACTTC.

J is TRBJ1-5 and V is TRBV12-3 or TRBV12-4; D uncertain. Trimming shortened V by 2 bases and J by 7 bases, and 9 bases separated the two germline ends. The CDR3 extends over 13 amino acids. The CDR3 is CASSLRRGQPQHF. The CDR3 DNA is TGTGCCAGCAGTTTAAGACGAGGCCAGCCCCAGCATTTT.

This clonotype showed up just a few times. The gene calls are TRBV20-1 and TRBJ2-7, with D unclear. The CDR3 consists of 15 residues. The V gene's germline CDR1 is DFQATT and CDR2 SNEGSKA (reference sequence). The V and J ends lost 0 bases and 2 bases respectively, with 14 bases between them. Here the CDR3 reads CSARDIAPETYEQYF. CDR3 sequence (DNA): TGCAGTGCTAGAGATATCGCACCCGAAACCTACGAGCAGTACTTC.

Here the CDR3 reads CASSLRTGVLGELFF. CDR3 DNA sequence: TGTGCCAGCAGCTTACGGACAGGGGTCCTCGGGGAGCTGTTTTTT. The chain has TRBV11-3 and TRBJ2-2; 9 nucleotides agree with TRBD1. Germline CDR1 reads SGHNT; CDR2 reads YENEEA. V shed 2 bases and J 7 bases; nucleotides not matched to a gene: 5. This CDR3 has 15 amino acids.

The chain joins TRBV6-6 to TRBJ2-5; D remains unclear. CDR1 MNHNY and CDR2 SVGAGI come from the germline V gene (reference sequence). The CDR3 runs to 13 residues. Trimming took 7 bases from V and 3 from J, leaving 12 bases between them. Written as DNA, the CDR3 is TGTGCCAGCACAGTAGCACCGAAAGAGACCCAGTACTTC. Encoded protein: CASTVAPKETQYF.

Only a few counts were recorded for this clonotype. The chain joins TRBV10-3 to TRBJ2-7; maybe TRBD2 (5 bases). Trimming shortened V by 3 bases and J by 5 bases, and 14 bases separated the two germline ends. This CDR3 comprises 14 residues. The germline V gene encodes CDR1 ENHRY and CDR2 SYGVKD. The CDR3 is CAISDQRQSHEQYF. As DNA, the CDR3 is TGTGCCATCAGTGACCAGCGGCAGTCCCACGAGCAGTACTTC.

This clonotype was observed a few times. The chain combines TRBV7-2 with TRBJ2-7, with 10 bases identical to TRBD1. Germline lookup yields CDR1 SGHTA and CDR2 FQGNSA. The length of the CDR3 is 15 residues. V lost 4 bases, J lost 4 bases, and 7 bases stayed unmatched. The CDR3 reads CASSSDRGQGYEQYF. CDR3 DNA sequence: TGTGCCAGCAGCTCTGACAGGGGGCAAGGATACGAGCAGTACTTC.